A selection of T cell receptor beta chains follows, all from one sample in a study of CD8 T cells in Susac syndrome. TCRdb re-analysed the immunoSEQ multiplex PCR reads in MiXCR, keeping a single row per CDR3 protein. The sample has fewer than 100,000 distinct CDR3 sequences, 91% seen once. Sequencing input: CD8+ T cells from PBMCs. All receptors derive from a human donor with multiple sclerosis. Both conserved end residues are part of each CDR3. The order of the fields is CDR3 length, D gene, V gene, clone size, J gene, CDR3 protein, CDR3 DNA. The D gene is left open where the match is weak. Only some rows state a clone size, as once, few, many or a class for expanded clones.

>11|NA|TRBV5-6|NA|TRBJ1-2
CASSASTGYTF
TGTGCCAGCAGCGCCAGCACCGGGTACACCTTC
>14|TRBD2|TRBV11-2|NA|TRBJ2-1
CASSLASGGGEQFF
TGTGCCAGCAGCTTAGCTAGCGGGGGGGGTGAGCAGTTCTTC
>16|NA|TRBV5-4|NA|TRBJ2-2
CASSRPRGTNTGELFF
TGTGCCAGCAGCCGCCCAAGGGGCACGAACACCGGGGAGCTGTTTTTT
>17|TRBD2|TRBV4-2|NA|TRBJ2-7
CASSQISTSGVSYEQYF
TGTGCCAGCAGCCAAATTTCCACGAGCGGGGTCTCCTACGAGCAGTACTTC
>13|NA|TRBV5-4|NA|TRBJ2-7
CASSLQGANEQYF
TGTGCCAGCAGCTTGCAGGGAGCCAACGAGCAGTACTTC
>15|NA|TRBV11-2|NA|TRBJ1-1
CASSHDKSTGTEAFF
TGTGCCAGCAGCCACGACAAAAGTACGGGCACTGAAGCTTTCTTT
>16|TRBD2|TRBV5-1|NA|TRBJ2-7
CASSLPGSGSSYEQYF
TGCGCCAGCAGCCTACCTGGTAGCGGGAGCTCCTACGAGCAGTACTTC
>11|NA|TRBV5-4|NA|TRBJ2-5
CASSQGETQYF
TGTGCCAGCAGCCAAGGGGAGACCCAGTACTTC
>18|NA|TRBV4-1|few|TRBJ2-6
CASSQESQLVSGANVLTF
TGCGCCAGCAGCCAAGAATCACAATTGGTCTCTGGGGCCAACGTCCTGACTTTC
>14|NA|TRBV19|NA|TRBJ1-5
CASSIRQVNQPQHF
TGTGCCAGTAGTATTCGACAGGTCAATCAGCCCCAGCATTTT
>14|TRBD1|TRBV5-1|NA|TRBJ2-7
CASSFGQGAHEQYF
TGCGCCAGCAGCTTCGGACAGGGGGCCCACGAGCAGTACTTC
>16|NA|TRBV30|NA|TRBJ1-1
CAWSTGGGIMNTEAFF
TGTGCCTGGAGTACCGGCGGTGGGATTATGAACACTGAAGCTTTCTTT
>15|TRBD1|TRBV9|NA|TRBJ2-7
CASSVEGTGLDEQYF
TGTGCCAGCAGCGTAGAAGGGACAGGGCTAGACGAGCAGTACTTC
>12|NA|TRBV4-1|NA|TRBJ2-1
CASSSYRREQFF
TGCGCCAGCAGCTCCTATAGGCGTGAGCAGTTCTTC
>14|NA|TRBV7-2|few|TRBJ2-7
CASSYDPGAYEQYF
TGTGCCAGCAGCTATGATCCAGGGGCCTACGAGCAGTACTTC
>15|TRBD1|TRBV5-1|NA|TRBJ1-3
CASSSDRGPGNTIYF
TGCGCCAGCAGTTCTGACAGGGGGCCTGGAAACACCATATATTTT
>16|TRBD1|TRBV6-1|NA|TRBJ2-2
CASSHPQGAETGELFF
TGTGCCAGCAGCCACCCCCAGGGGGCCGAAACCGGGGAGCTGTTTTTT
>17|TRBD2|TRBV28|NA|TRBJ2-1
CATDHSGRLAGGHEQFF
TGTGCCACCGATCATTCTGGGCGGCTAGCGGGAGGACATGAGCAGTTCTTC
>15|TRBD1|TRBV18|NA|TRBJ2-7
CASSPGTGYYYEQYF
TGTGCCAGCTCACCGGGGACAGGATATTACTACGAGCAGTACTTC
>14|NA|TRBV6-5|few|TRBJ2-7
CASSYKWAGEEQYF
TGTGCCAGCAGTTACAAATGGGCTGGGGAGGAGCAGTACTTC
>16|TRBD2|TRBV19|NA|TRBJ2-5
CASSSGLAGVGETQYF
TGTGCCAGTAGTTCCGGACTAGCGGGAGTCGGAGAGACCCAGTACTTC
>14|NA|TRBV2|NA|TRBJ1-1
CASSGDVMNTEAFF
TGTGCCAGCAGTGGGGATGTAATGAACACTGAAGCTTTCTTT
>15|NA|TRBV19|NA|TRBJ1-1
CASIPWGPGSTEAFF
TGTGCCAGTATCCCCTGGGGGCCGGGGAGCACTGAAGCTTTCTTT
>15|TRBD1|TRBV6-2/TRBV6-3|NA|TRBJ1-2
CASSYFPDRAGGYTF
TGTGCCAGCAGTTATTTCCCGGACAGGGCCGGTGGCTACACCTTC
>16|TRBD1|TRBV6-6|NA|TRBJ2-5
CASSPWETGYQETQYF
TGTGCCAGCAGCCCTTGGGAGACAGGGTACCAAGAGACCCAGTACTTC
>14|NA|TRBV2|NA|TRBJ1-1
CASSAKMGNTEAFF
TGTGCCAGCAGCGCAAAGATGGGGAACACTGAAGCTTTCTTT
>12|NA|TRBV3-1|NA|TRBJ1-2
CASSQGTGGYTF
TGTGCCAGCAGCCAAGGGACTGGCGGCTACACCTTC
>15|NA|TRBV2|NA|TRBJ2-7
CASSDLQASGYEQYF
TGTGCCAGCAGTGATCTCCAGGCGAGTGGCTACGAGCAGTACTTC
>16|NA|TRBV27|once|TRBJ1-6
CASSLTESHYNSPLHF
TGTGCCAGCAGTTTAACCGAGAGCCACTATAATTCACCCCTCCACTTT
>14|NA|TRBV28|NA|TRBJ2-7
CASSPSQVPYEQYF
TGTGCCAGCAGTCCCTCCCAAGTCCCCTACGAGCAGTACTTC
>15|TRBD1|TRBV28|once|TRBJ2-7
CASRLGQGFSYEQYF
TGTGCCAGCAGGTTAGGACAGGGTTTCTCCTACGAGCAGTACTTC
>15|TRBD2|TRBV9|NA|TRBJ2-1
CASSYLAGPYNEQFF
TGTGCCAGCAGTTATCTAGCGGGGCCTTACAATGAGCAGTTCTTC
>13|NA|TRBV7-9|NA|TRBJ1-4
CASSVGRNEKLFF
TGTGCCAGCAGCGTCGGGAGAAATGAAAAACTGTTTTTT
>17|NA|TRBV5-1|NA|TRBJ2-5
CASSSAEDLRNPETQYF
TGCGCCAGCAGCTCTGCAGAGGACTTACGGAATCCGGAGACCCAGTACTTC
>15|NA|TRBV4-3|NA|TRBJ2-7
CASSQDRASSYEQYF
TGCGCCAGCAGCCAAGATCGAGCCAGCTCCTACGAGCAGTACTTC
>18|TRBD2|TRBV13|NA|TRBJ2-1
CASSLGPRLAGVGNEQFF
TGTGCCAGCAGCTTAGGCCCCCGACTAGCGGGAGTTGGGAATGAGCAGTTCTTC
>15|NA|TRBV4-1|NA|TRBJ2-1
CASSQDEGSYNEQFF
TGCGCCAGCAGCCAAGATGAAGGGTCCTACAATGAGCAGTTCTTC
>14|NA|TRBV27|NA|TRBJ2-7
CASSLYGSGSEQYF
TGTGCCAGCAGTTTATATGGGTCCGGATCCGAGCAGTACTTC
>15|NA|TRBV2|NA|TRBJ2-1
CASVLERPTYNEQFF
TGTGCCAGCGTCCTTGAAAGACCGACCTACAATGAGCAGTTCTTC
>12|NA|TRBV20-1|NA|TRBJ2-7
CSARAGTYEQYF
TGCAGTGCTAGGGCAGGGACCTACGAGCAGTACTTC
>15|TRBD2|TRBV11-2|NA|TRBJ2-1
CASSLVFLAGSEQFF
TGTGCCAGCAGCTTAGTGTTTCTAGCGGGATCGGAGCAGTTCTTC
>13|NA|TRBV7-6|NA|TRBJ2-1
CASSLAWNNEQFF
TGTGCCAGCAGCTTAGCGTGGAACAATGAGCAGTTCTTC
>13|TRBD1|TRBV3-1|NA|TRBJ2-7
CASSPTSGGEQYF
TGTGCCAGCAGTCCTACCTCAGGGGGCGAGCAGTACTTC
>13|NA|TRBV27|NA|TRBJ1-1
CASSLFSGTEAFF
TGTGCCAGCAGTTTATTTTCGGGCACTGAAGCTTTCTTT
>15|NA|TRBV9|NA|TRBJ1-2
CASSALGVRSYGYTF
TGTGCCAGCAGCGCCTTGGGGGTCCGGAGCTATGGCTACACCTTC
>12|NA|TRBV28|NA|TRBJ2-5
CASSSSEETQYF
TGTGCCAGCAGTTCCAGTGAAGAGACCCAGTACTTC
>13|NA|TRBV19|NA|TRBJ2-7
CASSIGIRYEQYF
TGTGCCAGTAGTATAGGAATACGCTACGAGCAGTACTTC
>13|NA|TRBV7-3|NA|TRBJ1-1
CASSLSERAEAFF
TGTGCCAGCAGCTTATCCGAACGGGCTGAAGCTTTCTTT
>16|NA|TRBV12-3/TRBV12-4|once|TRBJ2-1
CASAGRVTLFRDEQFF
TGTGCCAGCGCCGGTCGCGTGACCCTCTTCAGAGATGAGCAGTTCTTC
>14|NA|TRBV5-1|NA|TRBJ2-7
CASSLTSYSREQYF
TGCGCCAGCAGCTTGACCTCATATTCTCGTGAGCAGTACTTC
>15|NA|TRBV5-6|NA|TRBJ2-7
CASSLVQTSSYEQYF
TGTGCCAGCAGCTTGGTACAGACAAGCTCCTACGAGCAGTACTTC
>17|TRBD2|TRBV9|once|TRBJ2-3
CASSVEGLADPTDTQYF
TGTGCCAGCAGCGTAGAGGGACTAGCGGACCCCACAGATACGCAGTATTTT
>16|TRBD1|TRBV5-1|NA|TRBJ1-1
CASSLLGTAGDTEAFF
TGCGCCAGCAGCCTACTCGGGACAGCTGGGGACACTGAAGCTTTCTTT
>12|NA|TRBV28|once|TRBJ2-1
CASSLAHNEQFF
TGTGCCAGCAGTTTGGCGCACAATGAGCAGTTCTTC
>14|TRBD1|TRBV12-5|NA|TRBJ1-2
CASGPGTGAYGYTF
TGTGCTAGTGGCCCCGGGACAGGGGCCTATGGCTACACCTTC